Shown below are 8 T cell receptor beta chains from a single sample sequenced in a study of cytomegalovirus exposure and HLA in healthy donors. Researchers ran the PCR with 60 Vbeta and 13 Jbeta primers. TCRdb's copy holds only in-frame clones and misses some; the assay was immunoSEQ multiplex PCR. The sample comprises tens of thousands of clones, around three quarters of which are singletons, and about 0.53% rests with the top ten. The sample taken for sequencing was PBMCs. These TCRs come from a man aged 25 to 45 in good health and CMV-seronegative.

This clone was seen just once. The chain is built from TRBV6-5 and TRBJ1-1; 11 bases match TRBD1. Germline loops: CDR1 MNHEY, CDR2 SVGAGI. This CDR3 spans 15 amino acids. The V and J ends lost 5 bases and 8 bases, in that order; junction bases with no gene match: 10. This CDR3 is CASSAPGQGVLEAFF. The CDR3 nucleotides are TGTGCCAGCAGTGCCCCGGGACAGGGGGTCTTGGAAGCTTTCTTT.

The CDR3 nucleotides are TGTGCCAGTAGTATGGGGTCCCAGGGTCGGCAGCCCCAGCATTTT. As protein: CASSMGSQGRQPQHF. The chain uses TRBV19 and TRBJ1-5; D is possibly TRBD1 (5 bases). The ends were cut back, 3 bases at V and 7 bases at J, with 16 bases in the middle. Germline values: CDR1 LNHDA, CDR2 SQIVND (reference sequence). The CDR3 is 15 residues long.

This clone has just a few counts. The chain recombines TRBV2 with TRBJ1-5; the match to TRBD1 covers 7 bases. The V gene's germline CDR1 is SNHLY and CDR2 FYNNEI. This CDR3 has 15 amino acids. Losses at the gene ends were 0 bases for V and 6 bases for J; bases not matched to a gene: 5. The CDR3 sequence is CASSEAGRGSQPQHF. Written as DNA, the CDR3 is TGTGCCAGCAGTGAAGCGGGCAGGGGGAGTCAGCCCCAGCATTTT. The full variable domain, with the rest looked up from reference TRBV2 and TRBJ1-5, is EPEVTQTPSHQVTQMGQEVILRCVPISNHLYFYWYRQILGQKVEFLVSFYNNEISEKSEIFDDQFSVERPDGSNFTLKIRSTKLEDSAMYFCASSEAGRGSQPQHFGDGTRLSIL.

The chain links TRBV2 to TRBJ1-5; D is unresolved. The ends were cut back, 6 bases at V and 5 bases at J, with 14 bases in the middle. Germline V gives CDR1 SNHLY, CDR2 FYNNEI. The CDR3 sequence is 14 residues long. CDR3 sequence (DNA): TGTGCCAGCAGGACCGATGGCGGCGATCAGCCCCAGCATTTT. This gives the protein CASRTDGGDQPQHF.

The chain recombines TRBV7-2 with TRBJ2-5, with 7 bases matching TRBD1. Unmatched junction bases numbered 7, after V lost 4 bases and J lost 2 bases. CDR1 is SGHTA, CDR2 FQGNSA, per germline. This CDR3 is 15 amino acids long. The CDR3 sequence is CASSSQGVQQETQYF. In DNA, the CDR3 is TGTGCCAGCAGCTCCCAGGGGGTGCAACAAGAGACCCAGTACTTC. Together with reference TRBV7-2 and TRBJ2-5, the CDR3 gives the full variable domain: GAGVSQSPSNKVTEKGKDVELRCDPISGHTALYWYRQSLGQGLEFLIYFQGNSAPDKSGLPSDRFSAERTGGSVSTLTIQRTQQEDSAVYLCASSSQGVQQETQYFGPGTRLLVL.

This clone has a handful of counts. The V and J genes are TRBV5-6 and TRBJ1-5, with a possible D match to TRBD1 (6 bases). Germline CDR1 SGHDT, CDR2 YYEEEE. CDR3 length equals 14 residues. Trimming cost V 5 bases and J 3 bases, with 12 bases left between them. The chain's CDR3 is CASSYEGDNQPQHF. DNA of the CDR3: TGTGCCAGCAGTTATGAGGGGGACAATCAGCCCCAGCATTTT.

The genes are TRBV10-3 and TRBJ1-2; possibly TRBD1 for D (6 bases). From germline, CDR1 is ENHRY and CDR2 SYGVKD. This CDR3 has 14 residues. Between the trimmed V and J ends, which lost 2 bases and 7 bases, there was a span of 14 bases. For the CDR3, the DNA is TGTGCCATCAGTGAGAATTCGGACAGACGTGGCTACACCTTC. It specifies CAISENSDRRGYTF.

The chain carries TRBV7-9 and TRBJ2-4; perhaps TRBD1 as D (5 bases). Trimming removed 2 bases from V and 6 bases from J, with 11 bases in between. Germline V gives CDR1 SEHNR, CDR2 FQNEAQ (reference sequence). This CDR3 comprises 14 residues. The CDR3 DNA follows: TGTGCCAGCAGCTTAATACAGACAGTAAACATTCAGTACTTC. Its protein is CASSLIQTVNIQYF.